This TCR beta chain was retrieved from a study of blood T cells in healthy people across ages. Trimming pared 4 bases from V and 1 base from J, leaving 17 bases between. CDR1 DFQATT and CDR2 SNEGSKA come from the germline V gene (reference sequence). The CDR3 extends over 15 amino acids. For the second PCR, which ran for roughly 6 to 11 cycles, a sample-barcoded 5' primer and a J-beta primer mix were used. TCRdb recomputed calls from the 5' RACE reads with MiXCR, one row per CDR3 protein. There are 450,000 to 650,000 distinct CDR3 sequences in the sample; less than 25% occur only once, and less than 9% lies in the top ten. In addition, the sample was reused for a study of T cells of mothers and their children. Turning to that study: In this cohort, donors were a few healthy Caucasian mothers plus their six children. The study obtained over 8 million TCR beta CDR3 reads per mother and 2.5 million to 3.5 million per child.

The TCR sequence derives from a boy aged 5-17 years in good health. This chain uses TRBV20-1 with TRBJ2-7; D is undetermined. The sample taken for sequencing was blood. The CDR3 nucleotides are TGCAGTGCTAAGAGAGGAACAGAACTATCCTACGAGCAGTACTTC. It is translated as CSAKRGTELSYEQYF.